These 5 T cell receptor beta chains originate from one sample sequenced in a study of T cells in Graves' hyperthyroidism and ophthalmopathy. From RNA transcripts, TCR beta CDR3 regions were amplified. HTBI primers were the set used in a first-round RT-PCR of the TCR CDR3. TCRdb re-derived calls from the multiplex PCR reads in MiXCR, one entry per CDR3 protein. Found here are approximately 270,000 distinct CDR3 sequences, about 15% of them singletons; the top ten hold less than 15%. The sample taken for sequencing was blood. These TCRs come from a woman in her forties with Graves' hyperthyroidism that later progressed to Graves' ophthalmopathy.

This clonotype was picked up many times. The V call is TRBV2, the J call TRBJ2-3, with 11 bases fitting TRBD2. Germline CDR1 and CDR2: SNHLY and FYNNEI. CDR3 length: 15 amino acids. After removal of 6 bases from V and 4 bases from J, the junction contained 6 bases not matched to a gene. The CDR3 sequence is CASRVSGRAPDTQYF. For the CDR3, the DNA is TGTGCCAGCAGAGTTAGCGGGAGGGCCCCAGATACGCAGTATTTT.

Comment on this clonotype: Given a much more abundant clone one base away, this may be a read error. The V and J genes are TRBV28 and TRBJ1-1; D is uncertain. CDR1 and CDR2 (germline): MDHEN, SYDVKM. This CDR3 is 13 amino acids long. CDR3 residues: CTSSTGPGPEAFF. CDR3 in DNA: TGTACCAGCAGCACCGGTCCTGGGCCTGAAGCTTTCTTT. Combining the CDR3 with reference TRBV28 and TRBJ1-1 gives the whole variable domain DVKVTQSSRYLVKRTGEKVFLECVQDMDHENMFWYRQDPGLGLRLIYFSYDVKMKEKGDIPEGYSVSREKKERFSLILESASTNQTSMYLCTSSTGPGPEAFFGQGTRLTVV.

Here the CDR3 DNA reads TGCGCCAGCAGCTACGGAGGGACCCAGTACTTC. Translation: CASSYGGTQYF. The chain combines TRBV5-1 with TRBJ2-5; the D gene is possibly TRBD2 (5 bases). From germline, CDR1 is SGHRS and CDR2 YFSETQ. Trimming left V 3 bases short and J 7 bases short, with 7 bases between. This CDR3 is built from 11 residues.

The sample holds many counts of this clonotype. The chain employs TRBV6-1 and TRBJ1-2; D is perhaps TRBD1 (6 bases). The CDR3 is made up of 15 amino acids. CDR1 and CDR2 from the germline V gene are MNHNS and SASEGT. V lost 6 bases and J lost 3, with 17 bases in between. The chain's CDR3 is CASSRYRVGDYGYTF. The CDR3 DNA follows: TGTGCCAGCAGCCGCTACAGGGTTGGGGACTATGGCTACACCTTC.

In its sample, this clonotype was seen many times. J is TRBJ2-1 and V is TRBV13; D is perhaps TRBD2 (6 bases). The CDR3 loop spans 16 amino acids. Trimming took 2 bases from V and 0 from J, leaving 11 bases between them. CDR1 is PRHDT, CDR2 FYEKMQ, per germline (reference sequence). CDR3 in amino acids: CASSLRDLPSYNEQFF. Here the CDR3 DNA reads TGTGCCAGCAGCTTAAGGGACTTACCCTCCTACAATGAGCAGTTCTTC. Drawing the rest from reference TRBV13 and TRBJ2-1, the complete variable domain is AAGVIQSPRHLIKEKRETATLKCYPIPRHDTVYWYQQGPGQDPQFLISFYEKMQSDKGSIPDRFSAQQFSDYHSELNMSSLELGDSALYFCASSLRDLPSYNEQFFGPGTRLTVL.